The sample holds a few counts of the clone carrying this T cell receptor (beta chain). These data originate in a study of blood T cell repertoires in COVID-19. V was clipped by 5 bases and J by 0 bases, with 4 bases between them. The CDR3 is 12 residues long. Study processing details: Researchers report that nucleated cell counts were estimated from reference gene primer amplification. Generated by immunoSEQ multiplex PCR, the TCRdb table keeps only in-frame clones and is missing some. V and J calls and clone size are as listed in that table; D and trimming were resolved from the DNA. The sample has approximately 240,000 clones, about nine tenths seen once.

V is TRBV12-3 or TRBV12-4 and J is TRBJ1-2; D is undetermined. Material: peripheral blood. The TCR sequence derives from a man aged 25 to 40 with COVID-19, enrolled during active disease. For the CDR3, the DNA is TGTGCCAGCAGTGAGACTAACTATGGCTACACCTTC. Encoded protein: CASSETNYGYTF.